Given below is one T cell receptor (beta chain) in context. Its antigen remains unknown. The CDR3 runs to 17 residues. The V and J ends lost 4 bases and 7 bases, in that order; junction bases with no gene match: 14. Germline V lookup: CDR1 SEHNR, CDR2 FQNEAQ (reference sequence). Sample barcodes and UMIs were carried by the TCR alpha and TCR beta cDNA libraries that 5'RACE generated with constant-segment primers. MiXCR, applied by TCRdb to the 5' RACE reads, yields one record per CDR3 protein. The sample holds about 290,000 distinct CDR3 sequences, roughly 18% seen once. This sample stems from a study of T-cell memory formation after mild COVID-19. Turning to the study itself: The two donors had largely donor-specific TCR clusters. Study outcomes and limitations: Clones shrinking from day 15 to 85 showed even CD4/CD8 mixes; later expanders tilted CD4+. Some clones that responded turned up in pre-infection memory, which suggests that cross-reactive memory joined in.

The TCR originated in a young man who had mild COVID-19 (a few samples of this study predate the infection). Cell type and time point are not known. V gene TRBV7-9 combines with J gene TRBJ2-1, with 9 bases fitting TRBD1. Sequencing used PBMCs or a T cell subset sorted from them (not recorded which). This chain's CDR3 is CASSSTDRDRVKNEQFF. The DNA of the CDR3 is TGTGCCAGCAGCTCAACCGACCGGGACAGGGTAAAGAATGAGCAGTTCTTC.